Presented here are 17 T cell receptor beta chains from one specimen sequenced in a study of blood T cell repertoires in COVID-19. Sequencing used immunoSEQ multiplex PCR; TCRdb keeps in-frame clones, though not all of them. The data show about 81,000 clones, with approximately 84% seen just once and around 13% held by the top ten. The sequencing sample was made of peripheral blood. The receptors shown here come from a human donor in a cohort sampled during active COVID-19.

The chain has TRBV7-9 and TRBJ2-7, with 7 bases that match TRBD1. Trimming removed 4 bases from V and 0 bases from J; junction bases left unmatched: 9. Per the germline V gene, CDR1 is SEHNR and CDR2 is FQNEAQ (reference sequence). This CDR3 is 16 amino acids long. The CDR3 coding sequence is TGTGCCAGCAGCTACTCCGGGACAGTTCCCTCCTACGAGCAGTACTTC. It codes for CASSYSGTVPSYEQYF. The complete variable domain, with remaining parts taken from reference TRBV7-9 and TRBJ2-7, reads DTGVSQNPRHKITKRGQNVTFRCDPISEHNRLYWYRQTLGQGPEFLTYFQNEAQLEKSRLLSDRFSAERPKGSFSTLEIQRTEQGDSAMYLCASSYSGTVPSYEQYFGPGTRLTVT.

V and J are TRBV5-4 and TRBJ1-6; a weak D match, TRBD1 (5 bases). This CDR3 spans 14 amino acids. Per the germline V gene, CDR1 is SGHNT and CDR2 is YYREEE (reference sequence). Deletions cut 5 bases from V and 7 bases from J, with 13 bases between. CDR3: CASSPQGNNSPLHF. The CDR3 nucleotides read TGTGCCAGCAGTCCTCAGGGAAACAATTCACCCCTCCACTTT.

This clone was observed a handful of times. V gene TRBV4-2 combines with J gene TRBJ1-5; TRBD1 aligns across 7 bases. The CDR3 sequence is 14 residues long. V was clipped by 2 bases and J by 9 bases; unmatched bases: 7. In germline, CDR1 is LGHNA, CDR2 YNFKEQ. The CDR3, as DNA: TGTGCCAGCAGCCAACAGGGGGGCGGTGGGCCCCAGCATTTT. Amino acids: CASSQQGGGGPQHF.

The rearrangement links TRBV14 to TRBJ2-7, with D possibly being TRBD1 (6 bases). Trimming shortened V by 3 bases and J by 6 bases, and 15 bases separated the two germline ends. The CDR3 has 14 amino acids. CDR1 is SGHDN and CDR2 is FVKESK in the germline V gene. This CDR3 is CASSQYVGAGEQYF. CDR3 DNA: TGTGCCAGCAGCCAGTATGTGGGGGCCGGCGAGCAGTACTTC.

The rearrangement joins TRBV6-2 or TRBV6-3 to TRBJ2-1; tentative D call: TRBD2 (5 bases). Trimming stripped 2 bases from V and 1 base from J, with 9 bases between. CDR1 is MNHEY, CDR2 SVGEGT, per germline. There are 15 residues in the CDR3. Here the CDR3 reads CASSYQTRSYNEQFF. CDR3 sequence (DNA): TGTGCCAGCAGTTACCAAACTAGGTCCTACAATGAGCAGTTCTTC.

This clone appeared a few times. The chain carries TRBV5-1 and TRBJ2-1, with TRBD2 matching over 9 bases. J lost 2 bases, V lost 0 bases, and 6 bases had no gene match. This CDR3 is 17 amino acids long. From germline, CDR1 is SGHRS and CDR2 YFSETQ. CDR3 loop: CASSLAASGATYNEQFF. The CDR3 coding sequence is TGCGCCAGCAGCTTGGCGGCTAGCGGGGCCACCTACAATGAGCAGTTCTTC.

The V call is TRBV5-1, the J call TRBJ1-1; D remains ambiguous. CDR3 length: 14 residues. Germline V CDR1 and CDR2: SGHRS, YFSETQ. Trimming cost V 2 bases and J 1 base, with 9 bases left between them. The CDR3: CASSFGVGNTEAFF. The CDR3, as DNA: TGCGCCAGCAGCTTCGGGGTTGGGAACACTGAAGCTTTCTTT. The full variable domain, completed using reference TRBV5-1 and TRBJ1-1, is KAGVTQTPRYLIKTRGQQVTLSCSPISGHRSVSWYQQTPGQGLQFLFEYFSETQRNKGNFPGRFSGRQFSNSRSEMNVSTLELGDSALYLCASSFGVGNTEAFFGQGTRLTVV.

The chain links TRBV10-2 to TRBJ2-7; 7 bases are a match to TRBD1. This CDR3 is built from 14 residues. Germline assignment: CDR1 WSHSY and CDR2 SAAADI. J was trimmed by 0 bases and V by 4 bases; bases with no gene match: 3. CDR3: CASSGQGDSYEQYF. Here the CDR3 DNA reads TGCGCCAGCAGTGGGCAGGGGGACTCCTACGAGCAGTACTTC.

This chain connects TRBV19 to TRBJ1-1; TRBD1 agrees at 7 bases. The CDR3 has 14 amino acids. V was pared by 7 bases and J by 1 base, with 6 bases of the junction left unmatched. CDR1 LNHDA and CDR2 SQIVND come from the germline V gene (reference sequence). CDR3 amino acids: CASTVRTGNTEAFF. In nucleotides, the CDR3 is TGTGCCAGTACCGTCAGGACAGGGAACACTGAAGCTTTCTTT.

J is TRBJ2-1 and V is TRBV28; 13 nucleotides agree with TRBD2. Germline CDR1 is MDHEN and CDR2 is SYDVKM. CDR3 length equals 16 residues. J lost 4 bases, V lost 5 bases, and 5 bases had no gene match. The DNA of the CDR3 is TGTGCCAGCAGTCTGACTAGCGGGGGGAAATACAATGAGCAGTTCTTC. Its translation is CASSLTSGGKYNEQFF. The full variable domain, rest sourced from reference TRBV28 and TRBJ2-1, is DVKVTQSSRYLVKRTGEKVFLECVQDMDHENMFWYRQDPGLGLRLIYFSYDVKMKEKGDIPEGYSVSREKKERFSLILESASTNQTSMYLCASSLTSGGKYNEQFFGPGTRLTVL.

The chain carries TRBV2 and TRBJ1-4; D gene uncertain. The CDR3 contains 13 residues. The V end lost 4 bases, the J end lost 5 bases, and 8 bases lay between the germline ends. Looked up from germline, CDR1 is SNHLY and CDR2 is FYNNEI. DNA for the CDR3: TGTGCCAGCAGTGCAGGACTGAATGAAAAACTGTTTTTT. Translating it yields CASSAGLNEKLFF. The variable domain in full, completed from reference TRBV2 and TRBJ1-4, reads EPEVTQTPSHQVTQMGQEVILRCVPISNHLYFYWYRQILGQKVEFLVSFYNNEISEKSEIFDDQFSVERPDGSNFTLKIRSTKLEDSAMYFCASSAGLNEKLFFGSGTQLSVL.

This chain uses TRBV18 with TRBJ2-1; 8 nucleotides match TRBD1. The germline CDR1 and CDR2 sequences are KGHSH and LQKENI. Trimming at V came to 4 bases and at J to 3 bases, leaving 8 bases not matched to a gene. This CDR3 spans 16 amino acids. The CDR3 is CASSRQDRDFYNEQFF. CDR3 nucleotides: TGTGCCAGCTCACGTCAGGACAGGGACTTCTACAATGAGCAGTTCTTC. The variable domain in full, completed from reference TRBV18 and TRBJ2-1, reads NAGVMQNPRHLVRRRGQEARLRCSPMKGHSHVYWYRQLPEEGLKFMVYLQKENIIDESGMPKERFSAEFPKEGPSILRIQQVVRGDSAAYFCASSRQDRDFYNEQFFGPGTRLTVL.

In nucleotides, the CDR3 is TGCGCCAGCCGACTACAGGGTGGCCCTCCGTTTAACACAGATACGCAGTATTTT. Residues: CASRLQGGPPFNTDTQYF. The V call is TRBV5-1, the J call TRBJ2-3; a weak D match, TRBD1 (6 bases). The germline gives CDR1 SGHRS, CDR2 YFSETQ. The CDR3 length is 18 residues. V lost 7 bases, J lost 2 bases, and 26 bases lay in between.

V usage is TRBV5-1 and J usage is TRBJ1-1, with TRBD1 identical over 11 bases. The germline CDR1 and CDR2 sequences are SGHRS and YFSETQ. The ends lost 6 bases at V and 4 bases at J; junction bases unmatched: 8. The CDR3 has 15 residues. The CDR3 protein is CASTSTGTGGTEAFF. The DNA for the CDR3 is TGCGCCAGCACCTCCACCGGGACAGGGGGCACTGAAGCTTTCTTT.

The genes are TRBV5-6 and TRBJ2-2; 7 bases agree with TRBD1. CDR3 length: 17 amino acids. Germline CDR1 is SGHDT and CDR2 is YYEEEE. Losses at the gene ends were 3 bases for V and 1 base for J; bases not matched to a gene: 9. The CDR3 loop reads CASSSYYRGLNTGELFF. CDR3 nucleotide sequence: TGTGCCAGCAGCTCCTACTACAGGGGCCTGAACACCGGGGAGCTGTTTTTT.

This sequence joins TRBV7-8 and TRBJ2-7; D unresolved. Germline V gene sequence: CDR1 SGHVS, CDR2 FQNEAQ. This CDR3 spans 15 amino acids. The V gene lost 5 bases and the J gene lost 1 base, with 15 bases spanning the gap. The CDR3 is CASSPRGGESYEQYF. CDR3 DNA sequence: TGTGCCAGCAGCCCCCGAGGCGGTGAGTCCTACGAGCAGTACTTC.

The rearrangement links TRBV18 to TRBJ2-7; 7 nucleotides agree with TRBD1. The germline V gene has CDR1 KGHSH and CDR2 LQKENI. With 2 bases clipped from V and 7 bases from J, the junction kept 5 bases outside the gene matches. This CDR3 spans 13 amino acids. CDR3 coding DNA: TGTGCCAGCTCACCAGGACAGGTGGGGGAGCAGTACTTC. Protein: CASSPGQVGEQYF.